Shown below are 13 T cell receptor beta chains from a single sample sequenced in a study of cytomegalovirus exposure and HLA in healthy donors. The PCR ran on 60 Vbeta and 13 Jbeta primers. Sequencing used immunoSEQ multiplex PCR; TCRdb keeps in-frame clones, though not all of them. The sample carries about 130,000 clones, around three quarters recorded once. The sequencing sample was made of PBMCs. All receptors derive from a male donor in good health and CMV-seropositive.

The chain links TRBV6-4 to TRBJ2-1; D perhaps matches TRBD2 (5 bases). The CDR3 spans 16 residues. Germline V gives CDR1 MRHNA, CDR2 SNTAGT. Deletions cut 3 bases from V and 5 bases from J, with 17 bases between. CDR3 sequence (DNA): TGTGCCAGCAGTGAGTCCCCTTCCGGAGGAAACAATGAGCAGTTCTTC. It yields the protein CASSESPSGGNNEQFF.

This chain links TRBV4-1 with TRBJ1-2; the D gene is possibly TRBD1 (5 bases). Per germline, CDR1 MGHRA and CDR2 YSYEKL. The V gene lost 5 bases and the J gene lost 7 bases, with 20 bases spanning the gap. This CDR3 comprises 15 residues. CDR3 sequence: CASSSDQGGGGGYTF. The CDR3 DNA is TGCGCCAGCAGCAGTGATCAGGGAGGCGGCGGTGGCTACACCTTC.

For the CDR3, the DNA is TGTGCCTGGTCCACAGAGCTACGGGAGACCCAGTACTTC. Translation gives CAWSTELRETQYF. This chain connects TRBV2 to TRBJ2-5; no clear D gene. This CDR3 region has 13 residues. CDR1 is SNHLY and CDR2 is FYNNEI in the germline V gene. Trimming stripped 11 bases from V and 5 bases from J, with 18 bases between.

The V gene is TRBV18, the J gene TRBJ1-5, with 8 positions matching TRBD1. V lost 3 bases to trimming and J lost 2 bases; unmatched junction nucleotides: 3. Germline loops: CDR1 KGHSH, CDR2 LQKENI. The CDR3 spans 15 residues. The CDR3 DNA follows: TGTGCCAGCTCACCCGGACAGGGAGGCAATCAGCCCCAGCATTTT. Its protein product is CASSPGQGGNQPQHF.

This sequence joins TRBV7-9 and TRBJ2-5; 11 bases map to TRBD1. J gave up 1 base and V 3 bases, and 4 bases lay outside the gene matches. Germline V gives CDR1 SEHNR, CDR2 FQNEAQ (reference sequence). The CDR3 loop spans 16 amino acids. CDR3 DNA sequence: TGTGCCAGCAGCTTGGGGACAGGGGGGATCCAAGAGACCCAGTACTTC. It codes for CASSLGTGGIQETQYF.

The chain carries TRBV2 and TRBJ2-5; 9 positions agree with TRBD2. Judging by the DNA end, TRBJ2-7 fits better; the J call may be wrong. CDR3 length equals 15 residues. CDR1 SNHLY and CDR2 FYNNEI come from the germline V gene. CDR3 sequence reads: CASSESRLADYEQYF. The CDR3 DNA follows: TGTGCCAGCAGTGAATCGCGACTAGCGGACTACGAGCAGTACTTC.

The rearrangement links TRBV5-1 to TRBJ1-1; TRBD1 is a possible D gene (5 bases). The CDR3 runs 14 residues. CDR1 and CDR2 (germline): SGHRS, YFSETQ. V was pared by 3 bases and J by 7 bases, with 16 bases between. The CDR3, as DNA: TGCGCCAGCAGCTCCAGGGCTTCGGCCGATGAAGCTTTCTTT. It is translated as CASSSRASADEAFF.

This rearrangement joins TRBV27 to TRBJ1-1, with 7 positions matching TRBD1. CDR1 and CDR2 (germline): MNHEY, SMNVEV (reference sequence). V shed 0 bases and J 5 bases; nucleotides not matched to a gene: 6. The CDR3 runs to 15 residues. CDR3 protein: CASSLSAGGLTEAFF. The DNA of the CDR3 is TGTGCCAGCAGTTTATCGGCAGGGGGACTTACTGAAGCTTTCTTT.

The chain is built from TRBV5-1 and TRBJ1-1, with 8 bases identical to TRBD1. The CDR3 sequence is 15 residues long. Germline trimming cut 2 bases from V and 0 bases from J; bases unmatched to any gene: 3. Germline lookup yields CDR1 SGHRS and CDR2 YFSETQ. CDR3 DNA: TGCGCCAGCAGCTTAAGGACAGGGATGAACACTGAAGCTTTCTTT. Amino acid sequence: CASSLRTGMNTEAFF.

The chain combines TRBV28 with TRBJ2-1, with 9 bases lining up with TRBD1. V trimming: 1 base; J trimming: 6 bases; junction bases outside the gene matches: 7. The CDR3 is made up of 16 amino acids. Germline lookup yields CDR1 MDHEN and CDR2 SYDVKM. The CDR3: CASSLLSGQGGNEQFF. CDR3 sequence (DNA): TGTGCCAGCAGTTTATTGTCGGGACAGGGTGGCAATGAGCAGTTCTTC.

This chain connects TRBV30 to TRBJ2-3; D might be TRBD1 (6 bases). Trimming stripped 3 bases from V and 6 bases from J, with 16 bases between. The CDR3 has 14 amino acids. The V gene's germline CDR1 is GTSNPN and CDR2 SVGIG (reference sequence). The CDR3 loop is CAWSRLRQADTQYF. The CDR3 bases are TGTGCCTGGAGCCGCCTTCGACAGGCTGATACGCAGTATTTT. The whole variable domain, remainder taken from reference TRBV30 and TRBJ2-3, is SQTIHQWPATLVQPVGSPLSLECTVEGTSNPNLYWYRQAAGRGLQLLFYSVGIGQISSEVPQNLSASRPQDRQFILSSKKLLLSDSGFYLCAWSRLRQADTQYFGPGTRLTVL.

The V gene is TRBV5-1, the J gene TRBJ2-5; unclear D gene. The CDR3 has 13 residues. The germline V gene has CDR1 SGHRS and CDR2 YFSETQ. V lost 3 bases to trimming and J lost 3 bases, with 9 bases between them. The chain's CDR3 is CASSSFRKETQYF. The DNA for the CDR3 is TGCGCCAGCAGCTCATTCAGGAAAGAGACCCAGTACTTC.

The chain employs TRBV28 and TRBJ2-7, with 12 positions matching TRBD2. Germline loops: CDR1 MDHEN, CDR2 SYDVKM. The CDR3 has 17 residues. The V segment lost 4 bases and the J segment 3 bases; nucleotides outside the gene matches: 10. CDR3 DNA sequence: TGTGCCAGCAGTTATCTAGCGGGAGGGACTTCAAGCTACGAGCAGTACTTC. It yields the protein CASSYLAGGTSSYEQYF.